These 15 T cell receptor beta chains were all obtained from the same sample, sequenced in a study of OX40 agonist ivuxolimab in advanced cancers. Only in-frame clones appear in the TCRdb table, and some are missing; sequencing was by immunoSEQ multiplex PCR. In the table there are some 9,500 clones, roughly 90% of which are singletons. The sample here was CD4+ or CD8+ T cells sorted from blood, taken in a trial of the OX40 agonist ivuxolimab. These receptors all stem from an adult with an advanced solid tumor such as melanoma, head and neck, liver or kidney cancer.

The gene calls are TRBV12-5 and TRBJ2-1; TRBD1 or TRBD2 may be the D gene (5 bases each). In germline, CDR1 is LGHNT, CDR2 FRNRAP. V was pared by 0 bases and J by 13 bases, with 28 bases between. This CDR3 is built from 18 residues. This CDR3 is CASGLVQSSQAGGNVQFF. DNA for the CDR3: TGTGCTAGTGGTTTGGTCCAGTCCTCACAGGCCGGAGGCAATGTACAGTTCTTC.

The CDR3 coding sequence is TGTGCCAGCAGCCGCACTAGCTACGAGCAGTACTTC. Amino acid sequence: CASSRTSYEQYF. The chain recombines TRBV28 with TRBJ2-7; perhaps TRBD2 as D (5 bases). Germline loops: CDR1 MDHEN, CDR2 SYDVKM. Trimming cost V 6 bases and J 3 bases, with 9 bases left between them. The CDR3 extends over 12 amino acids.

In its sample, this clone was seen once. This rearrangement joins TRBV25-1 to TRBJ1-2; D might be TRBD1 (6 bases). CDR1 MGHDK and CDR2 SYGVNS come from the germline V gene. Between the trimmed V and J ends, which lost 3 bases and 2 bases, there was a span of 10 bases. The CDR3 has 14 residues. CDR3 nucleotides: TGTGCCAGCAGTGATCCTACAGGGAACTATGGCTACACCTTC. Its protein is CASSDPTGNYGYTF.

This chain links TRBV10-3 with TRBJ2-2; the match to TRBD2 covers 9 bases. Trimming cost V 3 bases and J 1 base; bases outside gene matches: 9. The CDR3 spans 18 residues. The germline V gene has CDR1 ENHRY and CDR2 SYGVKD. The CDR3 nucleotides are TGTGCCATCAGTGAAGGGGTTAGCGGGAGACGGAACACCGGGGAGCTGTTTTTT. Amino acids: CAISEGVSGRRNTGELFF.

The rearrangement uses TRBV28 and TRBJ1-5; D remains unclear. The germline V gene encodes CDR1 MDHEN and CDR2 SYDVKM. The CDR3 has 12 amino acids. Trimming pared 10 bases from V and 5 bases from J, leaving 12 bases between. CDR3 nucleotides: TGTGCCACTGACGTTAGGGATCAGCCCCAGCATTTT. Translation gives CATDVRDQPQHF.

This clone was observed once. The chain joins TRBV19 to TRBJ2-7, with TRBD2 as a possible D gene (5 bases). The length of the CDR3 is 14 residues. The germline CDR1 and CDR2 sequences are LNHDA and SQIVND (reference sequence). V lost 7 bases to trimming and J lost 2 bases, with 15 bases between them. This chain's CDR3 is CASTRRERPYEQYF. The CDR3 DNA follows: TGTGCCAGTACCCGACGGGAACGGCCCTACGAGCAGTACTTC.

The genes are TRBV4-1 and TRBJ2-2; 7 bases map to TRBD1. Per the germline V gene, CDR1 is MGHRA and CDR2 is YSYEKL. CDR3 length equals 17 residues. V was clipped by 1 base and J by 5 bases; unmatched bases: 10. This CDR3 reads CASSQAGQDRSTGELFF. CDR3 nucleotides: TGCGCCAGCAGCCAAGCTGGGCAGGACAGGTCGACCGGGGAGCTGTTTTTT.

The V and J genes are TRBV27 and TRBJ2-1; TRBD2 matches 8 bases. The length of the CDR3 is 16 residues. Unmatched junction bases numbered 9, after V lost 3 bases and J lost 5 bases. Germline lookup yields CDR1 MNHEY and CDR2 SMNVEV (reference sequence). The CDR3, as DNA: TGTGCCAGCAGTTTCCTCTCTAGCGGGCCTAACAATGAGCAGTTCTTC. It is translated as CASSFLSSGPNNEQFF.

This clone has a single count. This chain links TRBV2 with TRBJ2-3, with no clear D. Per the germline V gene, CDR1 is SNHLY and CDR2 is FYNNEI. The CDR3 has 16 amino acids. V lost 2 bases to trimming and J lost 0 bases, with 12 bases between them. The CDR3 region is CASSESGALSTDTQYF. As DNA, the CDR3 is TGTGCCAGCAGTGAATCTGGCGCCCTCAGCACAGATACGCAGTATTTT.

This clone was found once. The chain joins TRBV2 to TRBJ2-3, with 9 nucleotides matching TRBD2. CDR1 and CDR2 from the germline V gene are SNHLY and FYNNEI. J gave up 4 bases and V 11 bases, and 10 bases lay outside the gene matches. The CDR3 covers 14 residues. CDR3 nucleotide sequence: TGTGCCTCCTGGGCGGGAGGGCCGGCAGATACGCAGTATTTT. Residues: CASWAGGPADTQYF. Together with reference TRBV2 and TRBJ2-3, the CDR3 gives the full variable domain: EPEVTQTPSHQVTQMGQEVILRCVPISNHLYFYWYRQILGQKVEFLVSFYNNEISEKSEIFDDQFSVERPDGSNFTLKIRSTKLEDSAMYFCASWAGGPADTQYFGPGTRLTVL.

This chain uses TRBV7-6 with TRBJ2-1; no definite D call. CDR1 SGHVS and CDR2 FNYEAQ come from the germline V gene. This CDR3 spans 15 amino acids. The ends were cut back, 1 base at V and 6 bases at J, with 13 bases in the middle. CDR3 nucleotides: TGTGCCAGCAGCTTAGAAGATCTCCCTCCCAATGAGCAGTTCTTC. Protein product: CASSLEDLPPNEQFF. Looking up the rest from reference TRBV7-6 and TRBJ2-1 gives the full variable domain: GAGVSQSPRYKVTKRGQDVALRCDPISGHVSLYWYRQALGQGPEFLTYFNYEAQQDKSGLPNDRFSAERPEGSISTLTIQRTEQRDSAMYRCASSLEDLPPNEQFFGPGTRLTVL.

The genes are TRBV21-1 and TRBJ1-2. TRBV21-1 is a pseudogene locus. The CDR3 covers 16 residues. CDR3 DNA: TGTGCCAGCAGCAAATTGGCGGACGCTGAAAACTATGGCTACACCTTC. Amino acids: CASSKLADAENYGYTF.

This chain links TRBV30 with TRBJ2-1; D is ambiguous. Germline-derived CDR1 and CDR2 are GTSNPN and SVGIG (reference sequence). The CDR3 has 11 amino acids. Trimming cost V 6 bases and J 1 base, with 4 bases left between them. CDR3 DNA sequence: TGTGCCTGTACATCCTACAATGAGCAGTTCTTC. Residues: CACTSYNEQFF.

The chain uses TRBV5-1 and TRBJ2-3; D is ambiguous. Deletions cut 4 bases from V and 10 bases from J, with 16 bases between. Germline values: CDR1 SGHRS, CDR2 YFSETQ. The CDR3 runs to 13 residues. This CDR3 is CASSLVGGNPQYF. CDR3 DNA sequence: TGCGCCAGCAGCCTGGTCGGTGGGAATCCGCAGTATTTT.

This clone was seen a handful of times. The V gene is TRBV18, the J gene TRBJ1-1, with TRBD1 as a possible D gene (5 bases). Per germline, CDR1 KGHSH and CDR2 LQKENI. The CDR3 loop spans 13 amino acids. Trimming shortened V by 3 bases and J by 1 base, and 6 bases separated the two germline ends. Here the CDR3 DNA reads TGTGCCAGCTCACCCCAGGGGAACACTGAAGCTTTCTTT. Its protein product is CASSPQGNTEAFF.